This T cell receptor (beta chain) was sequenced during a study of cytomegalovirus exposure and HLA in healthy donors. Study at large: A previous analysis identified around 120 million unique TCR beta sequences derived from around 180 million T cells. Study-wide results and limits: Some TCR beta chains (roughly 160 of them) were listed as cytomegalovirus-associated. The study had only CMV serostatus as immune exposure information.

Points on this clone: Its specificity is unknown.

PCR employed 60 Vbeta and 13 Jbeta primers. Here immunoSEQ multiplex PCR was the method, and the copy in TCRdb shows in-frame clones only, minus some. Of fewer than 200,000 clones in the sample, 80% to 90% are singletons; the top ten hold approximately 0.78%. This CDR3 comprises 11 residues. The germline V and J ends were trimmed by 4 bases and 10 bases, with 13 bases remaining between them. CDR1 and CDR2 from the germline V gene are SQVTM and ANQGSEA. The gene calls are TRBV29-1 and TRBJ2-5, with D maybe TRBD1 (5 bases). The clonotype was recovered from a woman younger than 30 in good health and CMV-seronegative. The specimen sequenced was PBMCs. The CDR3 sequence: CSVVQGTVQYF. In DNA, the CDR3 is TGCAGCGTTGTTCAGGGTACGGTCCAGTACTTC.